A single sample is the source of the 2 T cell receptor beta chains below, sequenced in a study of CD4+ T cells in melanoma. Using immunoSEQ multiplex PCR, the repertoire was profiled, and TCRdb retains in-frame clones only, with some absent. The data contain some 10,000 clones, approximately 71% of them singletons. Sequenced material: cells from a culture (not recorded whether cultured in vitro). These receptors all stem from a human donor with melanoma.

V and J are TRBV11-2 and TRBJ2-7, with a weak D call TRBD1 (6 bases). Trimming removed 5 bases at V and 5 bases at J, with 25 bases between. CDR1 is SGHAT and CDR2 is FQNNGV in the germline V gene. This CDR3 comprises 17 residues. The CDR3 coding sequence is TGTGCCAGCAGCCAAAGAGTAGGGGCTAGTCGGGACAACGAGCAGTACTTC. Translating it yields CASSQRVGASRDNEQYF.

The genes are TRBV30 and TRBJ1-4; 7 nucleotides agree with TRBD1. The junction had 4 bases not matched to a gene; V was cut back by 2 bases and J by 4 bases. Germline-derived CDR1 and CDR2 are GTSNPN and SVGIG (reference sequence). The CDR3 length is 14 residues. This CDR3 is CAWSLGQSNEKLFF. In DNA, the CDR3 is TGTGCCTGGAGTCTGGGACAGAGTAATGAAAAACTGTTTTTT.